The rows below give T cell receptor beta chains drawn from one sample of a study of CDR3 diversity in severe acne. Each CDR3 protein gets one entry after TCRdb re-called the PCR reads with MiXCR. The sample has about 86,000 distinct CDR3 sequences, over 40% seen once. The specimen was blood. These TCRs come from a male donor in good health, without acne. Each CDR3 is given with its conserved first and last residue. D genes are given only for firm matches. Expanded clones are given a class, and other clones once, few, many or no size at all.

>NA|TRBV25-1|NA|15|TRBJ1-5
CASVASEYSNQPQHF
TGTGCCAGCGTTGCGTCGGAATATAGCAATCAGCCCCAGCATTTT
>NA|TRBV7-9|NA|13|TRBJ2-7
CASSESTLAEQYF
TGTGCCAGCAGTGAGTCTACGCTAGCCGAGCAGTACTTC
>NA|TRBV15|NA|16|TRBJ2-7
CATSRDSTDHSYEQYF
TGTGCCACCAGCAGAGATTCGACGGACCACTCCTACGAGCAGTACTTC
>few|TRBV6-5|NA|16|TRBJ1-1
CASSSQPGGGNTEAFF
TGTGCCAGCAGTTCCCAACCCGGTGGAGGGAACACTGAAGCTTTCTTT
>many|TRBV6-5|NA|14|TRBJ2-1
CASSYRRGVDEQFF
TGTGCCAGCAGTTACCGTCGCGGAGTTGATGAGCAGTTCTTC
>NA|TRBV24-1|NA|18|TRBJ2-7
CATSDTDVNTGSSYEQYF
TGTGCCACCAGTGATACCGACGTAAACACAGGATCCTCCTACGAGCAGTACTTC
>NA|TRBV19|TRBD2|15|TRBJ2-2
CASSIGAGHTGELFF
TGTGCCAGTAGTATAGGAGCGGGACACACCGGGGAGCTGTTTTTT
>few|TRBV20-1|NA|12|TRBJ2-5
CSAGKGSETQYF
TGCAGTGCCGGCAAGGGGTCCGAGACCCAGTACTTC
>NA|TRBV5-6|NA|13|TRBJ1-4
CALDLQGGEKLFF
TGTGCGCTGGATCTCCAAGGTGGAGAAAAACTGTTTTTT
>few|TRBV4-1|TRBD1|14|TRBJ2-5
CASSQRDRKETQYF
TGCGCCAGCAGCCAAAGGGACAGGAAAGAGACCCAGTACTTC
>NA|TRBV5-4|TRBD2|15|TRBJ2-5
CASSWGLAHQGTQYF
TGTGCCAGCAGCTGGGGACTAGCTCACCAAGGGACCCAGTACTTC
>NA|TRBV6-1|TRBD1|14|TRBJ2-7
CASRPQGAQDEQYF
TGTGCCAGCAGACCACAGGGGGCTCAGGACGAGCAGTACTTC
>NA|TRBV7-7|NA|15|TRBJ2-5
CASSLRLNIEETQYF
TGTGCTAGCAGCTTAAGGCTGAATATAGAAGAGACCCAGTACTTC
>NA|TRBV25-1|TRBD1|16|TRBJ1-5
CASSFGPDRDHQPQHF
TGTGCCAGCAGTTTCGGCCCCGACAGGGACCATCAGCCCCAGCATTTT
>NA|TRBV2|NA|13|TRBJ1-2
CASSDLWVYGYTF
TGTGCCAGCAGTGATCTGTGGGTCTATGGCTACACCTTC
>many|TRBV18|NA|15|TRBJ2-3
CASSMDSGGTDTQYF
TGTGCCAGCTCAATGGACAGCGGGGGCACAGATACGCAGTATTTT
>NA|TRBV20-1|NA|12|TRBJ2-7
CSARGGPYEQYF
TGCAGTGCTAGGGGGGGCCCCTACGAGCAGTACTTC
>medium-sized|TRBV10-3|NA|12|TRBJ2-7
CAISESTYEQYF
TGTGCCATCAGTGAATCAACCTACGAGCAGTACTTC
>few|TRBV7-9|NA|14|TRBJ2-6
CASSLPGGANVLTF
TGTGCCAGCAGCCTACCTGGTGGGGCCAACGTCCTGACTTTC
>NA|TRBV11-2|NA|14|TRBJ2-7
CASSALGTISEQYF
TGTGCCAGCAGCGCCCTCGGGACCATCTCCGAGCAGTACTTC